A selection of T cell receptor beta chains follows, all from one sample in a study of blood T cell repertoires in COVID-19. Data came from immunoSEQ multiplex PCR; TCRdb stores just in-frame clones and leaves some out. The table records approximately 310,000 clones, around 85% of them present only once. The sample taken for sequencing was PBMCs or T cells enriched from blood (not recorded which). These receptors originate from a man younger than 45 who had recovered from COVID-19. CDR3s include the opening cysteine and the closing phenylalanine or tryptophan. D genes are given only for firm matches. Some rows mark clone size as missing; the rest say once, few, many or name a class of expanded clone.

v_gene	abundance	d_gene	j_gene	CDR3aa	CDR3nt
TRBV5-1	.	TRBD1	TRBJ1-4	CASSLAGQANEKLFF	TGCGCCAGCAGCTTGGCAGGACAGGCTAATGAAAAACTGTTTTTT
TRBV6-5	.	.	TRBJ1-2	CASSRTAVNYGYTF	TGTGCCAGCAGCCGGACAGCAGTTAACTATGGCTACACCTTC
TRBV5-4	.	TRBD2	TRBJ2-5	CASSGGTTQETQYF	TGTGCCAGCAGCGGCGGGACTACCCAAGAGACCCAGTACTTC
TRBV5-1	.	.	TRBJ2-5	CASERSRGETQYF	TGCGCCAGTGAAAGAAGTCGCGGAGAGACCCAGTACTTC
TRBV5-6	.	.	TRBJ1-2	CASSLVGRANGYTF	TGTGCCAGCAGCTTGGTTGGCAGGGCAAATGGCTACACCTTC
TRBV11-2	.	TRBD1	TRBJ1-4	CASSRDRHGNEKLFF	TGTGCCAGCAGCCGGGACAGGCATGGTAATGAAAAACTGTTTTTT
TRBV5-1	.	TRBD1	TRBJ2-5	CASIPTGGTGQETQYF	TGCGCCAGCATCCCTACTGGTGGGACAGGGCAAGAGACCCAGTACTTC
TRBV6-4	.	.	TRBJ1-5	CASSAQGGNQPQHF	TGTGCCAGCAGTGCCCAGGGAGGAAATCAGCCCCAGCATTTT
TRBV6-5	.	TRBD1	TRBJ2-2	CASSYYRGSTGELFF	TGTGCCAGCAGTTACTACAGGGGAAGCACCGGGGAGCTGTTTTTT
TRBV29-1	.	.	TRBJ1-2	CSVAPGVGYGYTF	TGCAGCGTTGCTCCAGGGGTGGGTTATGGCTACACCTTC
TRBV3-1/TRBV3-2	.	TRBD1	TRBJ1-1	CASSPRQGATEAFF	TGTGCCAGCAGCCCTCGACAGGGGGCCACTGAAGCTTTCTTT
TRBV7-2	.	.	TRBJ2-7	CASSNSGTSYEQYF	TGTGCCAGCAGCAACTCCGGGACTTCCTACGAGCAGTACTTC
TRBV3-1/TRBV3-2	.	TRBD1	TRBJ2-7	CASSVLRGLNEQYF	TGTGCCAGCAGCGTCCTCAGGGGGCTGAACGAGCAGTACTTC
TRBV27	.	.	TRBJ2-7	CASRESAISYEQYF	TGTGCCAGCAGGGAGTCGGCTATCTCCTACGAGCAGTACTTC
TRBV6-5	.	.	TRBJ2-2	CASIFRGPNTGELFF	TGTGCCAGCATTTTCAGGGGACCGAACACCGGGGAGCTGTTTTTT
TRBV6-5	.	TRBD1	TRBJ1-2	CASSPTGANYGYTF	TGTGCCAGCAGTCCCACAGGGGCTAACTATGGCTACACCTTC
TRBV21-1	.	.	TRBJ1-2	CASSGTGEGYTF	TGTGCCAGCAGCGGGACAGGGGAGGGCTACACCTTC
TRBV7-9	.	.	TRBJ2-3	CASSLAPGLVRF	TGTGCCAGCAGCTTAGCCCCAGGACTGGTCCGTTTT
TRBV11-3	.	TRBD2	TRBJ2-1	CASSPRLAGYNEQFF	TGTGCCAGCAGCCCACGACTAGCGGGGTACAATGAGCAGTTCTTC
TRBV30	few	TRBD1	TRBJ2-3	CAWSEGQGGTDTQYF	TGTGCCTGGAGTGAGGGACAGGGCGGCACAGATACGCAGTATTTT
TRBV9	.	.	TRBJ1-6	CASSQGTGLLGSPLHF	TGTGCCAGCAGCCAAGGTACAGGACTATTGGGTTCACCCCTCCACTTT
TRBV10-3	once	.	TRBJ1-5	CAISVGLVGNQPQHF	TGTGCCATCAGTGTCGGGTTAGTCGGGAATCAGCCCCAGCATTTT
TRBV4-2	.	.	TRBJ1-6	CASSQGRVYNSPLHF	TGTGCCAGCAGCCAAGGCAGGGTCTATAATTCACCCCTCCACTTT
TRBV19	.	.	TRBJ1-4	CASSKGVSNEKLFF	TGTGCCAGTAGTAAAGGGGTATCTAATGAAAAACTGTTTTTT
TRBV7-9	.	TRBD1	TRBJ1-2	CASSPRQGGYTF	TGTGCCAGCAGCCCCCGACAGGGTGGCTACACCTTC
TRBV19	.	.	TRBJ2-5	CASSIDGEETQYF	TGTGCCAGTAGTATCGACGGGGAAGAGACCCAGTACTTC
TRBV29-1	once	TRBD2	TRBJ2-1	CSVMERIAGAGNEQFF	TGCAGCGTGATGGAACGAATAGCGGGGGCGGGGAATGAGCAGTTCTTC
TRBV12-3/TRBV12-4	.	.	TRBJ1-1	CASSPTVNTEAFF	TGTGCCAGCAGTCCCACAGTGAACACTGAAGCTTTCTTT